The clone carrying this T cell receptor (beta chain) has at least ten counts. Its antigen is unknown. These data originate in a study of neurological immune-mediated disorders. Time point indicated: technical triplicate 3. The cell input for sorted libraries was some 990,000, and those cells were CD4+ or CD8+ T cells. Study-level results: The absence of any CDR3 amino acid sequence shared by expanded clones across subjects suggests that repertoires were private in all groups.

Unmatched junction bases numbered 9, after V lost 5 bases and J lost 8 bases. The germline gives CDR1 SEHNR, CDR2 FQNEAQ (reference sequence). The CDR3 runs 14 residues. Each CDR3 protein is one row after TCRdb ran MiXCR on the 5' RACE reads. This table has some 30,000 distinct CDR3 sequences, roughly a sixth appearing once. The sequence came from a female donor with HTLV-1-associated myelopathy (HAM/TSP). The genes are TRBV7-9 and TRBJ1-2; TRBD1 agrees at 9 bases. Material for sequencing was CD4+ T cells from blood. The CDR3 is CASSARTGDRGYTF. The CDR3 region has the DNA TGTGCCAGCAGCGCACGGACAGGGGATCGAGGCTACACCTTC.